The 23 T cell receptor beta chains listed next were all sequenced from one sample in a study of CD8 T cells in ankylosing spondylitis. Their antigen targets remain unknown. Findings and caveats of the study: What appeared characteristic of ankylosing spondylitis blood was a TCR beta motif of eight highly homologous variants.

TCRdb processed the 5' RACE reads anew with MiXCR; each CDR3 protein has one entry. Among around 770,000 distinct CDR3 sequences listed, 15% to 20% were seen once. Input material: blood, either unsorted or a sorted T cell fraction (not recorded which). Every receptor here comes from a male donor with ankylosing spondylitis.

CDR3 DNA: TGCGCCAGCAGCCCGAGGACAGGGAACAATGAGCAGTTCTTC. This gives the protein CASSPRTGNNEQFF. The V and J genes are TRBV5-1 and TRBJ2-1; 8 nucleotides line up with TRBD1. The CDR3 covers 14 residues. From germline, CDR1 is SGHRS and CDR2 YFSETQ. V lost 4 bases and J lost 5; bases outside the gene matches: 5. Combining the CDR3 with reference TRBV5-1 and TRBJ2-1 gives the whole variable domain KAGVTQTPRYLIKTRGQQVTLSCSPISGHRSVSWYQQTPGQGLQFLFEYFSETQRNKGNFPGRFSGRQFSNSRSEMNVSTLELGDSALYLCASSPRTGNNEQFFGPGTRLTVL.

The V and J genes are TRBV25-1 and TRBJ2-2, with 9 bases lining up with TRBD1. Germline lookup yields CDR1 MGHDK and CDR2 SYGVNS. Losses at the gene ends were 3 bases for V and 5 bases for J; bases not matched to a gene: 7. The length of the CDR3 is 16 residues. For the CDR3, the DNA is TGTGCCAGCAGTGATAGGGACAGGGTAAAAACCGGGGAGCTGTTTTTT. This translates into CASSDRDRVKTGELFF.

V and J are TRBV29-1 and TRBJ1-5, with D unresolved. V was clipped by 7 bases and J by 4 bases, with 14 bases between them. This CDR3 region has 13 residues. Looked up from germline, CDR1 is SQVTM and CDR2 is ANQGSEA. CDR3 in DNA: TGCAGCGCGCGACAAGCTCCGAATCAGCCCCAGCATTTT. This codes for CSARQAPNQPQHF.

This clonotype was observed a few times. This sequence joins TRBV5-1 and TRBJ1-6; D call uncertain. In germline, CDR1 is SGHRS, CDR2 YFSETQ. V was pared by 1 base and J by 10 bases, with 15 bases between. The CDR3 consists of 15 residues. The DNA for the CDR3 is TGCGCCAGCAGCTTGAGCAGGAAGGGAGGCTCACCCCTCCACTTT. Translation: CASSLSRKGGSPLHF. Looking up the rest from reference TRBV5-1 and TRBJ1-6 gives the full variable domain: KAGVTQTPRYLIKTRGQQVTLSCSPISGHRSVSWYQQTPGQGLQFLFEYFSETQRNKGNFPGRFSGRQFSNSRSEMNVSTLELGDSALYLCASSLSRKGGSPLHFGNGTRLTVT.

This chain joins TRBV3-1 and TRBJ1-6; D is undetermined. V shed 0 bases and J shed 11 bases, with 8 bases lying between them. This CDR3 spans 13 amino acids. CDR1 and CDR2 (germline): LGHDT, YNNKEL (reference sequence). Written as DNA, the CDR3 is TGTGCCAGCAGCCAAGAGGGAATCGCACCCCTCCACTTT. It translates to CASSQEGIAPLHF.

The chain links TRBV18 to TRBJ2-1; 12 positions agree with TRBD2. The V segment lost 1 base and the J segment 5 bases; nucleotides outside the gene matches: 6. The CDR3 is 17 residues long. CDR1 and CDR2 from the germline V gene are KGHSH and LQKENI. The CDR3 protein is CASSPRLAGERDNEQFF. The CDR3 DNA is TGTGCCAGCTCACCACGACTAGCGGGGGAGAGGGACAATGAGCAGTTCTTC.

The V gene is TRBV12-3 or TRBV12-4, the J gene TRBJ2-2, with a weak D call TRBD2 (5 bases). Trimming took 6 bases from V and 2 from J, leaving 10 bases between them. The CDR3 is made up of 14 amino acids. The CDR3 reads CASSPTRNTGELFF. The CDR3 DNA is TGTGCCAGCAGCCCTACTAGAAACACCGGGGAGCTGTTTTTT.

This clonotype was observed a few times. The chain joins TRBV6-2 or TRBV6-3 to TRBJ2-7; D gene ambiguous. Between the trimmed V and J ends, which lost 0 bases and 5 bases, there was a span of 5 bases. Germline CDR1 reads MNHEY; CDR2 reads SVGEGT. This CDR3 has 12 residues. This CDR3 is CASSYSTHEQYF. The DNA for the CDR3 is TGTGCCAGCAGTTACTCGACCCACGAGCAGTACTTC.

The gene calls are TRBV6-1 and TRBJ1-2; tentative D call: TRBD1 (5 bases). The CDR3 has 13 residues. With 3 bases removed from V and 4 bases from J, the gap between germline ends came to 9 bases. CDR1 is MNHNS, CDR2 SASEGT, per germline. DNA for the CDR3: TGTGCCAGCAGTGATAGTGGGGCCTATGGCTACACCTTC. It specifies CASSDSGAYGYTF.

J is TRBJ2-5 and V is TRBV13, with 7 bases that match TRBD2. CDR1 and CDR2 (germline): PRHDT, FYEKMQ (reference sequence). The V segment lost 5 bases and the J segment 2 bases; nucleotides outside the gene matches: 11. This CDR3 has 16 residues. The CDR3 loop reads CASSPLGTMGQETQYF. CDR3 nucleotides: TGTGCCAGCAGCCCCCTCGGGACTATGGGGCAAGAGACCCAGTACTTC.

The table lists this clonotype with many counts. The chain combines TRBV7-9 with TRBJ2-2; 8 bases map to TRBD1. The CDR3 is 15 residues long. J gave up 1 base and V 6 bases, and 4 bases lay outside the gene matches. Germline-derived CDR1 and CDR2 are SEHNR and FQNEAQ (reference sequence). The DNA of the CDR3 is TGTGCCAGCAGGGCCGGGACAGGGAACACCGGGGAGCTGTTTTTT. Residues: CASRAGTGNTGELFF.

The gene calls are TRBV20-1 and TRBJ2-1, with TRBD2 matching over 8 bases. V gave up 3 bases and J gave up 4 bases; unmatched junction bases: 5. CDR3 size: 14 residues. Looked up from germline, CDR1 is DFQATT and CDR2 is SNEGSKA (reference sequence). CDR3 residues: CSASGSGDYNEQFF. DNA for the CDR3: TGCAGTGCTAGCGGTAGCGGGGATTACAATGAGCAGTTCTTC.

This clonotype showed up just a few times. V is TRBV7-9 and J is TRBJ2-1; possible D gene TRBD2, 6 bases. The CDR3 is 14 residues long. Trimming pared 3 bases from V and 4 bases from J, leaving 10 bases between. CDR1 is SEHNR, CDR2 FQNEAQ, per germline (reference sequence). The CDR3: CASSFPGAYNEQFF. The CDR3 coding sequence is TGTGCCAGCAGCTTCCCGGGAGCGTACAATGAGCAGTTCTTC.

Turning to this clonotype: Relative to the germline gene, one junction end is altered; a read error may explain this. The chain has TRBV12-3 or TRBV12-4 and TRBJ2-1; the D is unclear. This CDR3 has 11 residues. The DNA of the CDR3 is TGTGCCAGCAGTTTACTTAATGAGCAGATCTTC. Protein product: CASSLLNEQIF.

The rearrangement joins TRBV20-1 to TRBJ2-2, with D perhaps matching TRBD2 (5 bases). Trimming took off 6 bases at V and 5 bases at J, with 16 bases between the two ends. CDR1 is DFQATT and CDR2 is SNEGSKA in the germline V gene (reference sequence). The CDR3 has 14 amino acids. The CDR3: CSAARSGLTGELFF. CDR3 DNA: TGCAGTGCCGCTCGCAGCGGCCTTACCGGGGAGCTGTTTTTT.

In this sample, this clonotype turned up a few times. The J gene is TRBJ1-2, the V gene TRBV30; no reliable D call. The CDR3 extends over 11 amino acids. Germline V gene sequence: CDR1 GTSNPN, CDR2 SVGIG (reference sequence). The V end lost 1 base, the J end lost 4 bases, and 4 bases lay between the germline ends. CDR3 DNA sequence: TGTGCCTGGAGTGGACCCTATGGCTACACCTTC. This translates into CAWSGPYGYTF.

This rearrangement joins TRBV28 to TRBJ1-1, with D possibly being TRBD1 (6 bases). The V gene's germline CDR1 is MDHEN and CDR2 SYDVKM. The V end lost 3 bases, the J end lost 3 bases, and 11 bases lay between the germline ends. This CDR3 region has 14 residues. CDR3: CASSFSGGYTEAFF. The CDR3 DNA follows: TGTGCCAGCAGTTTTAGCGGGGGCTACACTGAAGCTTTCTTT.

This clonotype has at least ten counts. The chain couples TRBV7-9 to TRBJ1-1, with D tentatively TRBD1 (5 bases). The CDR3 loop spans 13 amino acids. Per the germline V gene, CDR1 is SEHNR and CDR2 is FQNEAQ (reference sequence). Trimming left V 4 bases short and J 4 bases short, with 10 bases between. CDR3 loop: CASSSKGPTEAFF. The CDR3 nucleotides read TGTGCCAGCAGCTCCAAGGGGCCCACTGAAGCTTTCTTT.

The genes are TRBV6-5 and TRBJ2-1; 7 positions match TRBD1. There are 15 residues in the CDR3. After removal of 4 bases from V and 9 bases from J, the junction contained 12 bases not matched to a gene. CDR1 and CDR2 (germline): MNHEY, SVGAGI. The CDR3: CASSSIERGLGEQFF. The DNA for the CDR3 is TGTGCCAGCAGTTCGATAGAGAGGGGGCTGGGTGAGCAGTTCTTC.

The chain couples TRBV4-1 to TRBJ2-2; a possible D gene is TRBD1 (5 bases). V lost 4 bases and J lost 0, with 15 bases in between. Germline V gives CDR1 MGHRA, CDR2 YSYEKL. The CDR3 loop spans 17 amino acids. The CDR3 loop reads CASSPTVGAANTGELFF. Written as DNA, the CDR3 is TGCGCCAGCAGCCCCACCGTAGGGGCGGCGAACACCGGGGAGCTGTTTTTT.

The chain has TRBV28 and TRBJ2-6; D is uncertain. Germline V lookup: CDR1 MDHEN, CDR2 SYDVKM. With 0 bases removed from V and 4 bases from J, the gap between germline ends came to 10 bases. The CDR3 covers 16 residues. The CDR3 nucleotides read TGTGCCAGCAGTTTATGCTGTGTTACCGGGGCCAACGTCCTGACTTTC. It specifies CASSLCCVTGANVLTF.

The V gene is TRBV2, the J gene TRBJ1-5; TRBD1 matches 8 bases. CDR1 is SNHLY, CDR2 FYNNEI, per germline. The CDR3 has 13 residues. With V trimmed by 4 bases and J by 7 bases, 3 bases remained unmatched. Here the CDR3 DNA reads TGTGCCAGCAGTGTACAGGGGGTGCAGCCCCAGCATTTT. It specifies CASSVQGVQPQHF.

J is TRBJ2-5 and V is TRBV20-1; D gene unclear. V was shortened by 6 bases and J by 5 bases, with 16 bases between the two germline ends. This CDR3 contains 13 residues. From germline, CDR1 is DFQATT and CDR2 SNEGSKA (reference sequence). The CDR3: CSANRQQTETQYF. The CDR3 nucleotides are TGCAGTGCCAATCGTCAGCAAACTGAGACCCAGTACTTC.